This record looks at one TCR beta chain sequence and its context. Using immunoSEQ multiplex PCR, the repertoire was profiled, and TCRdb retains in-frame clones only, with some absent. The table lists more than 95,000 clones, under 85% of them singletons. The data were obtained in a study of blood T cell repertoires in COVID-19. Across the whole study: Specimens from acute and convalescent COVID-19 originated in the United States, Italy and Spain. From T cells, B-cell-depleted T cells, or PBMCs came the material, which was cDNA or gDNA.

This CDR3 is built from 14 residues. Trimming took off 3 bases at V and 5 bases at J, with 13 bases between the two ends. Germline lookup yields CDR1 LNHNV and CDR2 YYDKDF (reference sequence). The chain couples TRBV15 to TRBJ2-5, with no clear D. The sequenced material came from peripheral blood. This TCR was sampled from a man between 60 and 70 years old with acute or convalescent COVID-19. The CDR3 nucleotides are TGTGCCACCAGCAGCCCGAGCGTCCGGGAGACCCAGTACTTC. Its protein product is CATSSPSVRETQYF. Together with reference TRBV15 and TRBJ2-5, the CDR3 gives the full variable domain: DAMVIQNPRYQVTQFGKPVTLSCSQTLNHNVMYWYQQKSSQAPKLLFHYYDKDFNNEADTPDNFQSRRPNTSFCFLDIRSPGLGDTAMYLCATSSPSVRETQYFGPGTRLLVL.